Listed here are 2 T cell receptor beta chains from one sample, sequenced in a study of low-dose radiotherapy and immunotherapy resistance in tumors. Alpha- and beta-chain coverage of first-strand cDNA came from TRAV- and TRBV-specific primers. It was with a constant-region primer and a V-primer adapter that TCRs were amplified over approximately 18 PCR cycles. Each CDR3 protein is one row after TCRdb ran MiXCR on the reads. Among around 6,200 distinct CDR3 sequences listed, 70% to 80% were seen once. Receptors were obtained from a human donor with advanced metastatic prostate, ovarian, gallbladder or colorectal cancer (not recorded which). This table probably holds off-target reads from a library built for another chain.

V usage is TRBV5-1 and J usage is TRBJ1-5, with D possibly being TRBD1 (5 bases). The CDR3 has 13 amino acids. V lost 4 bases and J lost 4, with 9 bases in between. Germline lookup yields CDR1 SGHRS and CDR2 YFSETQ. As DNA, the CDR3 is TGCGCCAGCAGCCGGGACGGAAATCAGCCCCAGCATTTT. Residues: CASSRDGNQPQHF.

CDR3 nucleotides: TGCAGCGCAAGGACAGGGAGCGAGCAGTACTTC. It specifies CSARTGSEQYF. The rearrangement uses TRBV29-1 and TRBJ2-7; 8 bases line up with TRBD1. The germline gives CDR1 SQVTM, CDR2 ANQGSEA. The J segment lost 6 bases and the V segment lost 7 bases, leaving 5 bases of the junction unmatched. This CDR3 region has 11 residues.